The 2 T cell receptor beta chains below come from one sample, sequenced in a study of CXCR3-negative and CXCR3-positive naive CD8 T cells. 5' RACE that incorporated UMI labels was used to prepare the TRB cDNA libraries. TCRdb reprocessed the 5' RACE reads, keeping one entry per CDR3 protein, no DNA. The listing records around 48,000 distinct CDR3 sequences. The sample comprised memory CD8+ T cells from blood. These receptors all stem from a human donor in good health. Some clones in this sample may be carry-over from other donors' samples.

The chain is built from TRBV6-1 and TRBJ2-7; without DNA, the TCRdb call of TRBD1 cannot be checked. Germline V gives CDR1 MNHNS, CDR2 SASEGT. The CDR3 runs to 14 residues. This CDR3 is CASSGGTGADEQYF.

This chain joins TRBV15 and TRBJ2-7; the D call of TRBD1 rests on TCRdb alone, since no DNA is present to check it. The CDR3 extends over 15 amino acids. Germline values: CDR1 LNHNV, CDR2 YYDKDF (reference sequence). Here the CDR3 reads CATSRDGTGPYEQYF.